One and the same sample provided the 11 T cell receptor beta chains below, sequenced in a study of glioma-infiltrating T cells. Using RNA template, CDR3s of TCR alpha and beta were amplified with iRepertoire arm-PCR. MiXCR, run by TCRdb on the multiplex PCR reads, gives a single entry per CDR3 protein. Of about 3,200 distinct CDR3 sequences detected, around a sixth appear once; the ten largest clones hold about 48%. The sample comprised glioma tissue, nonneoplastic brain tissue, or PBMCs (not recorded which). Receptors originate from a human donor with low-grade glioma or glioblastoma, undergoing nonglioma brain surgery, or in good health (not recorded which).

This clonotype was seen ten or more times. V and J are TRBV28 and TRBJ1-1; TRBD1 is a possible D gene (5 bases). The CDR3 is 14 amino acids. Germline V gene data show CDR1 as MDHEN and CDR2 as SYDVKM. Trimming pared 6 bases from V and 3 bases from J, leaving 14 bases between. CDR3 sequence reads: CASRPGGGDTEAFF. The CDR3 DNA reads TGTGCCAGCAGGCCGGGGGGGGGGGACACTGAAGCTTTCTTT. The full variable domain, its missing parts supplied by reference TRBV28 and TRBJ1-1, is DVKVTQSSRYLVKRTGEKVFLECVQDMDHENMFWYRQDPGLGLRLIYFSYDVKMKEKGDIPEGYSVSREKKERFSLILESASTNQTSMYLCASRPGGGDTEAFFGQGTRLTVV.

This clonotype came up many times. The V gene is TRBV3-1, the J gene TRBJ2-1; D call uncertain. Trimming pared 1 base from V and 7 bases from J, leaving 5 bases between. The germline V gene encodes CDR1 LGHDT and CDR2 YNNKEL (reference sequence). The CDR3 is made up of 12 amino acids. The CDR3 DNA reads TGTGCCAGCAGCCAAGCTCGGAATGAGCAGTTCTTC. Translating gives CASSQARNEQFF.

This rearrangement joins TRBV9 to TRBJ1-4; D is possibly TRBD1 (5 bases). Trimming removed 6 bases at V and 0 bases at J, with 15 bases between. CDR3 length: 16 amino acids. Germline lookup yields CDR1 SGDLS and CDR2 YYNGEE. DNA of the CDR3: TGTGCCAGCACCCCCAGGGACCAAGCAACTAATGAAAAACTGTTTTTT. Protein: CASTPRDQATNEKLFF.

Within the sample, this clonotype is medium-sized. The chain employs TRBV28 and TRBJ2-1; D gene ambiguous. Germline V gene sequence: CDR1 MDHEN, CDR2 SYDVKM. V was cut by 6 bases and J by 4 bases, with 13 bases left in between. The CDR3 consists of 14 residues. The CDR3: CASSPSRVYNEQFF. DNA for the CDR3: TGTGCCAGCAGCCCATCCCGGGTGTACAATGAGCAGTTCTTC.

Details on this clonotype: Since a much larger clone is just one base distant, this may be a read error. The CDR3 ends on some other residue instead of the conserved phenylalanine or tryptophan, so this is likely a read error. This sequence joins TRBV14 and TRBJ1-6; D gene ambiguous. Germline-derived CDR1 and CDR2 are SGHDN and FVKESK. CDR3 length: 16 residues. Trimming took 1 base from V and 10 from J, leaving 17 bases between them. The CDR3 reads CASSQGREGTWSPLHL. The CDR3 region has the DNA TGTGCCAGCAGCCAAGGCCGGGAAGGCACTTGGTCACCCCTCCACTTG.

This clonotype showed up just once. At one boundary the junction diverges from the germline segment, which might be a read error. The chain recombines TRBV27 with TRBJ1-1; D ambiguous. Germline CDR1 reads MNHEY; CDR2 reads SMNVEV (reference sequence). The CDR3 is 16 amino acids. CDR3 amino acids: CASSHHQSHTNTEAFF. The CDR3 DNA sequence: TGCGCCAGCAGTCACCACCAATCTCATACGAACACTGAAGCTTTCTTT.

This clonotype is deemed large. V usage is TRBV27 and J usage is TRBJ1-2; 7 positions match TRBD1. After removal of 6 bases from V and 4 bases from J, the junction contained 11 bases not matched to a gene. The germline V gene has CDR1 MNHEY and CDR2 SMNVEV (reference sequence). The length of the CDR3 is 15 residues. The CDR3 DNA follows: TGTGCCAGCAGCCCGATAGTGACAGGGAGCTATGGCTACACCTTC. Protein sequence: CASSPIVTGSYGYTF.

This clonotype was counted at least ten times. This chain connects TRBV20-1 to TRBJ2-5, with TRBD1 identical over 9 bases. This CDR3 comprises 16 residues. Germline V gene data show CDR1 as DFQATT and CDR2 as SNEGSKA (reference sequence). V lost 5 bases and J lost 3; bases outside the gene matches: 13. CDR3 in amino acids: CSAPGGPTGGEETQYF. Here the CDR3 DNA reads TGCAGTGCTCCAGGGGGCCCGACAGGGGGGGAAGAGACCCAGTACTTC.

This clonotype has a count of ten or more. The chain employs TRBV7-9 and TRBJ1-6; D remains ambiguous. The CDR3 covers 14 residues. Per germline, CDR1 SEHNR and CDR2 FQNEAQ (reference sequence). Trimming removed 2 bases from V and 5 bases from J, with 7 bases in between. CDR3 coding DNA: TGTGCCAGCAGCTTAAACCAAGATAATTCACCCCTCCACTTT. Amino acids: CASSLNQDNSPLHF.

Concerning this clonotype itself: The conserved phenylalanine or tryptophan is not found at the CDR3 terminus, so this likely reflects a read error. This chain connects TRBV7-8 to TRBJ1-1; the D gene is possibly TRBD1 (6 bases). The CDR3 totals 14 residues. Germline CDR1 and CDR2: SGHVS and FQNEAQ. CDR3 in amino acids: CASSLWGRGTGAFS. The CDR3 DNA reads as TGTGCCAGCAGCTTATGGGGGCGAGGCACTGGAGCTTTCTCT.

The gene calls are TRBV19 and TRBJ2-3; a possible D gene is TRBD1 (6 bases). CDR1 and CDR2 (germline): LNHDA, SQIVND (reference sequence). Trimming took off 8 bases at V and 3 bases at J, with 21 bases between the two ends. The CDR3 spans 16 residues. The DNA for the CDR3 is TGTGCCAGTTCGCCAGGGGTATTCGTTAGAACAGATACGCAGTATTTT. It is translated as CASSPGVFVRTDTQYF.